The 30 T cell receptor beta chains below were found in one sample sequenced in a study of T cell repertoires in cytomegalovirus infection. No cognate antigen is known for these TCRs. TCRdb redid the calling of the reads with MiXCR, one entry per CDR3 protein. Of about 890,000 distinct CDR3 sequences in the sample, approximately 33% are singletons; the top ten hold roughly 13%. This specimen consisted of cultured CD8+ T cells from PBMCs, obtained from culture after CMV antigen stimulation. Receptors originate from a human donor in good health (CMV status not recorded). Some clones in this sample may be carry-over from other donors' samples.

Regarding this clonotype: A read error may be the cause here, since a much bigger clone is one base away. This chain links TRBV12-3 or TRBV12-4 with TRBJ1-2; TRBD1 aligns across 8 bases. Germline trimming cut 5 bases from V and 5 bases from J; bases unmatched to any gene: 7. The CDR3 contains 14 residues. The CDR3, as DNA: TGTGCCAGCAGTCCCCGGGACAGGAGGTATGGCTACACCTTC. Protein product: CASSPRDRRYGYTF.

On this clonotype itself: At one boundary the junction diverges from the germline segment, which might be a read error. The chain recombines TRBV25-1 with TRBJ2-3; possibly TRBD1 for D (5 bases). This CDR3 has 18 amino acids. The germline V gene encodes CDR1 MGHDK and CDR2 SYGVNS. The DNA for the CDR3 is TGTGCCAGCAGTGACCGCTCCCGAAGCTTACTATTCACAGGTACGCAGTATTTT. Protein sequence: CASSDRSRSLLFTGTQYF.

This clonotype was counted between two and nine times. As DNA, the CDR3 is TGCGCCAGCAGTGAGTCGTGGGGCTCTGGAAACACCATATATTTT. Protein product: CASSESWGSGNTIYF. This sequence joins TRBV10-2 and TRBJ1-3; D not certain. CDR3 length: 15 residues. CDR1 WSHSY and CDR2 SAAADI come from the germline V gene. V was pared by 0 bases and J by 0 bases, with 6 bases between.

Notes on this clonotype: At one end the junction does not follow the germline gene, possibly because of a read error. CDR3 nucleotides: TGTGCCAGCAGCGCAGGGCTTAAGTCCCTCTTC. Translated: CASSAGLKSLF. The chain has TRBV12-3 or TRBV12-4 and TRBJ2-7; D is possibly TRBD1 (5 bases). This CDR3 is 11 amino acids long.

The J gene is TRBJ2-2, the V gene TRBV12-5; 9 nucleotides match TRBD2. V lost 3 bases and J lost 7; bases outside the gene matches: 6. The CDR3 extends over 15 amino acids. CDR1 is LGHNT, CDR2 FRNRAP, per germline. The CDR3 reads CASGFQAGGNGELFF. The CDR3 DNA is TGTGCTAGTGGTTTCCAAGCGGGGGGAAACGGGGAGCTGTTTTTT.

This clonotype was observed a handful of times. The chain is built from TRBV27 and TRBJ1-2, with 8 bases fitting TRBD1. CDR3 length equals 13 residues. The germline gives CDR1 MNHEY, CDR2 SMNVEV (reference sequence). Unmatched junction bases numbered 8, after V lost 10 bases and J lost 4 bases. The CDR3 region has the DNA TGTGCCACGACTGGACAGGGTAGCTATGGCTACACCTTC. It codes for CATTGQGSYGYTF.

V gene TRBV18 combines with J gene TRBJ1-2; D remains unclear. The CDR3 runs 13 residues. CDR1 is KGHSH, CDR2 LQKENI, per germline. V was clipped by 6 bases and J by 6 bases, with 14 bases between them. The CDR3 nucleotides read TGTGCCAGCTCCAACCCGGAGTGGGATGGCTACACCTTC. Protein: CASSNPEWDGYTF.

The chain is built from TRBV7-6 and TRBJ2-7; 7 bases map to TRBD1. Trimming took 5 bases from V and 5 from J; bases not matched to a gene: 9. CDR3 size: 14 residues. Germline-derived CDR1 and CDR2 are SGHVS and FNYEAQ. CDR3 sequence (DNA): TGTGCCAGCAGCCCGCGACAGGGTCTCCACGAGCAGTACTTC. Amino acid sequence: CASSPRQGLHEQYF.

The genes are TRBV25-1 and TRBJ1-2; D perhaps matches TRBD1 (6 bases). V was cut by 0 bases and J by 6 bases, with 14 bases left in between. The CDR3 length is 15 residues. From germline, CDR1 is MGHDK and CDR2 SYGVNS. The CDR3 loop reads CASSEYFSDSHGYTF. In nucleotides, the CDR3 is TGTGCCAGCAGTGAATACTTCTCGGACAGTCATGGCTACACCTTC.

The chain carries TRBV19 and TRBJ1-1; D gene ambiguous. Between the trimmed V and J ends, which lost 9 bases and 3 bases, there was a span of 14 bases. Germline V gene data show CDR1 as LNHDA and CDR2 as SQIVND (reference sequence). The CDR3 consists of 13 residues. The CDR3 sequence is CASRVSFYTEAFF. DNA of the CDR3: TGTGCCAGCCGGGTCAGCTTCTACACTGAAGCTTTCTTT.

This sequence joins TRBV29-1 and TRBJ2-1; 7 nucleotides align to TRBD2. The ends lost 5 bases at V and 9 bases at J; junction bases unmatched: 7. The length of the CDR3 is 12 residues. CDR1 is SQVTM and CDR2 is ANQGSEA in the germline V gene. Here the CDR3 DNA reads TGCAGCGTTCATGGGGGGGGGGGTGAGCAGTTCTTC. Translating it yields CSVHGGGGEQFF.

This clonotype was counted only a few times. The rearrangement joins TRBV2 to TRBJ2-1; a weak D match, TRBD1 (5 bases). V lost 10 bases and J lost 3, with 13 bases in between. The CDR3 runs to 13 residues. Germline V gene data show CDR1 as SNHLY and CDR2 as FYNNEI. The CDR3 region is CAIPLRGYNEQFF. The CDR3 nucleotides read TGTGCCATCCCCCTTAGGGGCTACAATGAGCAGTTCTTC. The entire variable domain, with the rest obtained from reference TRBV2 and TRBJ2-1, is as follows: EPEVTQTPSHQVTQMGQEVILRCVPISNHLYFYWYRQILGQKVEFLVSFYNNEISEKSEIFDDQFSVERPDGSNFTLKIRSTKLEDSAMYFCAIPLRGYNEQFFGPGTRLTVL.

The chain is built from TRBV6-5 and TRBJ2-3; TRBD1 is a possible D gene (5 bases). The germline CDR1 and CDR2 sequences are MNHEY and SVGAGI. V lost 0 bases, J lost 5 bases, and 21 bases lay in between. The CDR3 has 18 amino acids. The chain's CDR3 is CASSYSPLGARVEDTQYF. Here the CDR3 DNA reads TGTGCCAGCAGTTACTCGCCCTTAGGGGCCCGGGTTGAAGATACGCAGTATTTT.

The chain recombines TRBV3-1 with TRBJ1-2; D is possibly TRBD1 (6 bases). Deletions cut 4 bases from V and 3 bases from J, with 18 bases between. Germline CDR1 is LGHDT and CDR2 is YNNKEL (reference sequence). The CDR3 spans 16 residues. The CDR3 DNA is TGTGCCAGCAGCCCACAGGGACAAGGGTGGCACTATGGCTACACCTTC. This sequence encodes CASSPQGQGWHYGYTF.

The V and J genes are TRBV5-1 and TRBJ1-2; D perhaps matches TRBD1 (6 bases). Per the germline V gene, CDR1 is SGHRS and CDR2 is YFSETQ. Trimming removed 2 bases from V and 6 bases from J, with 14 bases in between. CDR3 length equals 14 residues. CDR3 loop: CASSLQGEGDGYTF. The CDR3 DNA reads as TGCGCCAGCAGCTTACAGGGAGAGGGGGATGGCTACACCTTC.

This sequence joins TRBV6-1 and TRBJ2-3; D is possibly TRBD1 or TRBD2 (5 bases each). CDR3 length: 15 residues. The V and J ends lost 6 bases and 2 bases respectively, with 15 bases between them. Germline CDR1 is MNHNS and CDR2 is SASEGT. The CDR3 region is CASSRDLENTDTQYF. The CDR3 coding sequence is TGTGCCAGCAGCCGGGACCTAGAGAACACAGATACGCAGTATTTT.

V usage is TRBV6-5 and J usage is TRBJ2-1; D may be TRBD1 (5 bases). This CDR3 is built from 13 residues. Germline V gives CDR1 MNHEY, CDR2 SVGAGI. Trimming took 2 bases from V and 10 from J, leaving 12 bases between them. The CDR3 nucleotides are TGTGCCAGCAGTTACCAGGGAACCAGGGAGCAGTTCTTC. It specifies CASSYQGTREQFF.

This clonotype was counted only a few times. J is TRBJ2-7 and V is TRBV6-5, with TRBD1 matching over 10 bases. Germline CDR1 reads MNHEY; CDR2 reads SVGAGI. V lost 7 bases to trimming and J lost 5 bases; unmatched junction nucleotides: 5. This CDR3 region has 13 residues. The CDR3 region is CASIGTGENEQYF. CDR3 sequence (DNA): TGTGCCAGCATTGGGACAGGGGAAAACGAGCAGTACTTC.

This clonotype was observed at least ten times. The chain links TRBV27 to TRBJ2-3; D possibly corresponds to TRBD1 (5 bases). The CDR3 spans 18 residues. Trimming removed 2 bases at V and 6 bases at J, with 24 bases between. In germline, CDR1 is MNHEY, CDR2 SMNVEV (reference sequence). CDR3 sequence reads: CASSLGYPGLGSFDTQYF. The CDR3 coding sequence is TGTGCCAGCAGTTTAGGTTACCCAGGGTTGGGGTCGTTCGATACGCAGTATTTT.

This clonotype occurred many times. The CDR3 reads CASSQEGDRDRAFF. The CDR3 DNA sequence: TGTGCCAGCAGCCAGGAGGGGGACAGGGATCGAGCTTTCTTT. This chain links TRBV7-2 with TRBJ1-1, with 9 bases fitting TRBD1. J was trimmed by 10 bases and V by 5 bases; bases with no gene match: 11. The CDR3 covers 14 residues. Germline V gene data show CDR1 as SGHTA and CDR2 as FQGNSA.

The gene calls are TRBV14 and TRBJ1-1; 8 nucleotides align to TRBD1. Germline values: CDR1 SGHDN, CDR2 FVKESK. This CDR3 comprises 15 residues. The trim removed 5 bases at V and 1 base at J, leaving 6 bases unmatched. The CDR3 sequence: CASSARQGKNTEAFF. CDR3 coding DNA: TGTGCCAGCAGCGCTCGACAGGGGAAGAACACTGAAGCTTTCTTT.

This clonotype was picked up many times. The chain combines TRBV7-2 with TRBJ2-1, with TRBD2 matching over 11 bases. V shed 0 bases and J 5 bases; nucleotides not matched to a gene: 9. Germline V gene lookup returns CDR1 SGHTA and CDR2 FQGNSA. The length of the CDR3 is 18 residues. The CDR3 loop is CASSLAFVAGGVDNEQFF. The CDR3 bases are TGTGCCAGCAGCTTAGCTTTCGTAGCGGGGGGGGTGGACAATGAGCAGTTCTTC.

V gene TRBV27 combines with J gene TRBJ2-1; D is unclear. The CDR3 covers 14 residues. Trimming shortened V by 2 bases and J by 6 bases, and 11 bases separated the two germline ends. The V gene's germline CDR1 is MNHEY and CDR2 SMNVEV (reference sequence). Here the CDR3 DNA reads TGTGCCAGCAGTTTAAATTGGGTAGCCAATGAGCAGTTCTTC. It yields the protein CASSLNWVANEQFF.

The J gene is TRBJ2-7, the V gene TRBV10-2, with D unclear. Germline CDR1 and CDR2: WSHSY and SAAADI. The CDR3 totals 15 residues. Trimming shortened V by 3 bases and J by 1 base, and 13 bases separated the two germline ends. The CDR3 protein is CASSEALLASYEQYF. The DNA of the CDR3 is TGCGCCAGCAGTGAAGCCCTCTTGGCTTCCTACGAGCAGTACTTC.

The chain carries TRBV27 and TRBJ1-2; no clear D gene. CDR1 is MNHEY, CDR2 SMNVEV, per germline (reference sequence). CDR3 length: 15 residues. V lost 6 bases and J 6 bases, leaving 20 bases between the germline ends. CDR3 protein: CASSISAPGFNGYTF. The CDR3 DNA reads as TGTGCCAGCAGCATCTCGGCCCCGGGGTTTAATGGCTACACCTTC.

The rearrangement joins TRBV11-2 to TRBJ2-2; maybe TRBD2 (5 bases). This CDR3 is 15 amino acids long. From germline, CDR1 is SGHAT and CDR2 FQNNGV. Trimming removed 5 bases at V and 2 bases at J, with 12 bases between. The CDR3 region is CASSGVDYNTGELFF. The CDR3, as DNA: TGTGCCAGCAGCGGAGTCGACTACAACACCGGGGAGCTGTTTTTT.

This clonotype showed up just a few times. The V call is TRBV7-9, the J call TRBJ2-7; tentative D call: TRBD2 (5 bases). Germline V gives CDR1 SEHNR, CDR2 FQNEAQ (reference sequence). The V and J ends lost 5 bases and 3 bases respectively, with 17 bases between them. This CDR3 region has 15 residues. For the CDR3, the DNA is TGTGCCAGCAGCCGAAAAGAGGGCCAACACTACGAGCAGTACTTC. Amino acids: CASSRKEGQHYEQYF. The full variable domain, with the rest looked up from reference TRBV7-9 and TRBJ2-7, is DTGVSQNPRHKITKRGQNVTFRCDPISEHNRLYWYRQTLGQGPEFLTYFQNEAQLEKSRLLSDRFSAERPKGSFSTLEIQRTEQGDSAMYLCASSRKEGQHYEQYFGPGTRLTVT.

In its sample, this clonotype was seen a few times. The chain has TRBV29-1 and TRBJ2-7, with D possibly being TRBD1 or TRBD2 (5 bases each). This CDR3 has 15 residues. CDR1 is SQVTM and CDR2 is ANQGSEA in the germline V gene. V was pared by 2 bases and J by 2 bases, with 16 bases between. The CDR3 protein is CSVEYTGDGTYEQYV. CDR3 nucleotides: TGCAGCGTTGAATACACTGGGGACGGAACCTACGAGCAGTACGTC.

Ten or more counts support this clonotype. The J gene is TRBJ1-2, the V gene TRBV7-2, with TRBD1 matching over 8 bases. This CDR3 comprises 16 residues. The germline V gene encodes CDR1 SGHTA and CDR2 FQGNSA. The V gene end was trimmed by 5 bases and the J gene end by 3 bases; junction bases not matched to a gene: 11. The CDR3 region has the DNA TGTGCCAGCAGCCCTACCTCGGACAGGGCTTACTATGGCTACACCTTC. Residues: CASSPTSDRAYYGYTF.

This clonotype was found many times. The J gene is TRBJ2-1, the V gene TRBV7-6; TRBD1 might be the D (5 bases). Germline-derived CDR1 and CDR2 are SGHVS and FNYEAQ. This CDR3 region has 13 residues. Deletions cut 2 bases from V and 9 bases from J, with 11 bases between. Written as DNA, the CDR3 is TGTGCCAGCAGCTTACCAGGGCCGACTGAGCAGTTCTTC. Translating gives CASSLPGPTEQFF.